The 5 T cell receptor beta chains in this list originate from one sample, sequenced in a study of cytomegalovirus exposure and HLA in healthy donors. The PCR employed 60 Vbeta primers together with 13 Jbeta primers. Using immunoSEQ multiplex PCR, the repertoire was profiled, and TCRdb retains in-frame clones only, with some absent. The repertoire has about 110,000 clones, 70% to 85% of them found once; the top ten carry 5% to 8%. The sequenced sample consisted of PBMCs. The receptor source for this set is a man in his thirties or forties in good health and CMV-seropositive.

The chain recombines TRBV18 with TRBJ2-3, with 10 positions matching TRBD1. The CDR3 covers 15 residues. Trimming at V came to 3 bases and at J to 7 bases, leaving 7 bases not matched to a gene. Per the germline V gene, CDR1 is KGHSH and CDR2 is LQKENI. The chain's CDR3 is CASSPSGTGVHTQYF. In nucleotides, the CDR3 is TGTGCCAGCTCACCCTCCGGGACAGGGGTTCATACGCAGTATTTT.

This CDR3 is CASRKTGGDTQYF. The CDR3 bases are TGCGCCAGCAGGAAGACAGGAGGAGATACGCAGTATTTT. This chain connects TRBV10-1 to TRBJ2-3; possible D gene TRBD1, 6 bases. The V end was cut by 6 bases, the J end by 5 bases, with 12 bases between. From germline, CDR1 is WNHNN and CDR2 SYGVQD (reference sequence). The CDR3 spans 13 residues.

This sequence joins TRBV6-5 and TRBJ2-7, with D tentatively TRBD1 (5 bases). V was shortened by 0 bases and J by 2 bases, with 14 bases between the two germline ends. The CDR3 is 16 amino acids. The germline V gene encodes CDR1 MNHEY and CDR2 SVGAGI. The CDR3 nucleotides read TGTGCCAGCAGTTACTCCCCTTACAGACAGACCTACGAGCAGTACTTC. Its translation: CASSYSPYRQTYEQYF.

The chain employs TRBV5-5 and TRBJ2-4, with a tentative D call TRBD1 (6 bases). Germline loops: CDR1 SGHKS, CDR2 YYEKEE (reference sequence). This CDR3 region has 16 residues. Trimming pared 0 bases from V and 7 bases from J, leaving 17 bases between. In nucleotides, the CDR3 is TGTGCCAGCAGCTTGGCGGCAGGGGCGGGTATTAACATTCAGTACTTC. Translation gives CASSLAAGAGINIQYF.

The chain links TRBV14 to TRBJ2-3; 9 nucleotides agree with TRBD1. V lost 5 bases, J lost 2 bases, and 5 bases stayed unmatched. This CDR3 has 15 amino acids. Germline V CDR1 and CDR2: SGHDN, FVKESK. CDR3 bases: TGTGCCAGCAGCATGGACAGGGGAGTCACAGATACGCAGTATTTT. This gives the protein CASSMDRGVTDTQYF.